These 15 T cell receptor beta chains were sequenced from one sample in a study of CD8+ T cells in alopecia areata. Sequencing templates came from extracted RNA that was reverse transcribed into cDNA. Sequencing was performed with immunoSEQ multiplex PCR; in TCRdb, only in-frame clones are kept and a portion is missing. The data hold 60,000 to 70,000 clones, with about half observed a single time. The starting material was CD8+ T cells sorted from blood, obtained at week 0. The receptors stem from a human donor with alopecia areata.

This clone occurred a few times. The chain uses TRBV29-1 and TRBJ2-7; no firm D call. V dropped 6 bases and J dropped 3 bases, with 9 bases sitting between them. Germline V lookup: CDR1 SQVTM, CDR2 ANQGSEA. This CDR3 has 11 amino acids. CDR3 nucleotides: TGCAGCGTGCGGTCGTTCTACGAGCAGTACTTC. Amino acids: CSVRSFYEQYF.

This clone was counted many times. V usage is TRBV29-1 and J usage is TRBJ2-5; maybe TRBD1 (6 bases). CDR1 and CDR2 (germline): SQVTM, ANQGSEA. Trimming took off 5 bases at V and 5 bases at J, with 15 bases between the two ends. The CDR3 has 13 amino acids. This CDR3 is CSVLSGVVETQYF. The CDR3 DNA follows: TGCAGCGTTCTTTCAGGGGTTGTCGAGACCCAGTACTTC.

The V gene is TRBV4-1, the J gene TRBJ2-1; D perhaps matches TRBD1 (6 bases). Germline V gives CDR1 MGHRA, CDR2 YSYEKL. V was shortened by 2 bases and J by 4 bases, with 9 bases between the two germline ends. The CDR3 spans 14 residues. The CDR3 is CASSQSTGYNEQFF. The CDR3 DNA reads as TGCGCCAGCAGCCAATCCACAGGGTACAATGAGCAGTTCTTC.

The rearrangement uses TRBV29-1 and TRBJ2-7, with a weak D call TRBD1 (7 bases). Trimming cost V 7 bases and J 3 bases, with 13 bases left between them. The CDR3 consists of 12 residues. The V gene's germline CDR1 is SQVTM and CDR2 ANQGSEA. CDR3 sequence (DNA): TGCAGCGCCGGGACAGCGGGCTACGAGCAGTACTTC. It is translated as CSAGTAGYEQYF.

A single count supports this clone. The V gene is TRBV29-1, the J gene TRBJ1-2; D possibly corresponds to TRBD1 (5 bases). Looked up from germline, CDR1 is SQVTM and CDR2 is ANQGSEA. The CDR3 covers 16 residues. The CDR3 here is CSAYERDGPEGYGYTF. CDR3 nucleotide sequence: TGCAGTGCCTACGAAAGGGACGGACCGGAGGGGTATGGCTACACCTTC.

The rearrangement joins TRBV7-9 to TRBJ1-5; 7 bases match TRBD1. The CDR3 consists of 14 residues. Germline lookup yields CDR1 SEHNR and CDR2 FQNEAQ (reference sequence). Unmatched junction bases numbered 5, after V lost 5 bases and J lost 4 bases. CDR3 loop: CASSRQGLNQPQHF. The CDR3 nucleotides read TGTGCCAGCAGCCGACAGGGCTTGAATCAGCCCCAGCATTTT.

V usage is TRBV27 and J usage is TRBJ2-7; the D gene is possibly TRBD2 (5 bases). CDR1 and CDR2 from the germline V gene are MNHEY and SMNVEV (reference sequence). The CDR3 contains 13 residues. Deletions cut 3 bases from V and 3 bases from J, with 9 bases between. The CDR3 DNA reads TGTGCCAGCAGTTTTCACCGGGACTACGAGCAGTACTTC. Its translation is CASSFHRDYEQYF.

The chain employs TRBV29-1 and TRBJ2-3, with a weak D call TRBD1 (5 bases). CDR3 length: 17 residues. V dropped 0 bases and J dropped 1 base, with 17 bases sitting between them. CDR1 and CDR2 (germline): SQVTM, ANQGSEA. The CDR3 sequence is CSVEDLDKGWGTDTQYF. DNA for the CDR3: TGCAGCGTTGAAGATCTGGACAAGGGCTGGGGCACAGATACGCAGTATTTT.

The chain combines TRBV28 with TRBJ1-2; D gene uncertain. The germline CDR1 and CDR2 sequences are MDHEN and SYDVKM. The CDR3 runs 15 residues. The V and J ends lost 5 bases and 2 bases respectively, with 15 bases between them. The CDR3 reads CASSPIHRLNYGYTF. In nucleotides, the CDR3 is TGTGCCAGCAGTCCGATCCACAGATTAAACTATGGCTACACCTTC.

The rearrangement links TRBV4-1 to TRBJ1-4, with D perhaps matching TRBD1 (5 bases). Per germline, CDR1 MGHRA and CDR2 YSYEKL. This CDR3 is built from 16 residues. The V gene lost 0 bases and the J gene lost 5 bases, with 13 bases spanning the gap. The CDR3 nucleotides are TGCGCCAGCAGCCAAGAAATAGGGCGGGGGAATGAAAAACTGTTTTTT. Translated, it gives CASSQEIGRGNEKLFF.

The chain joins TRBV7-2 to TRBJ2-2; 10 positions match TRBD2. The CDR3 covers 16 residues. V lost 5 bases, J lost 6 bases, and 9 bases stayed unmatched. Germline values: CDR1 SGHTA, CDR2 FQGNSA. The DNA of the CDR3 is TGTGCCAGCAGCCCCGGGACTAGCGTGGGTCCCGGGGAGCTGTTTTTT. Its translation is CASSPGTSVGPGELFF.

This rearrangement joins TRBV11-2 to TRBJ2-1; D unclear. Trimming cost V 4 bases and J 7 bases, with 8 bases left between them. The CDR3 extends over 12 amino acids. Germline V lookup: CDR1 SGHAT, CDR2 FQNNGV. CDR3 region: CASSSLENEQFF. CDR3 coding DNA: TGTGCCAGCAGCTCACTCGAGAATGAGCAGTTCTTC.

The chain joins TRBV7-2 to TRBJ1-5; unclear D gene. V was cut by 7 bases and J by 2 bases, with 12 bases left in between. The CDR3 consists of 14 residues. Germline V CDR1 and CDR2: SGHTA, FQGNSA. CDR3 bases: TGTGCCAGCAAAGCCGGGGAAGGCAATCAGCCCCAGCATTTT. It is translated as CASKAGEGNQPQHF.

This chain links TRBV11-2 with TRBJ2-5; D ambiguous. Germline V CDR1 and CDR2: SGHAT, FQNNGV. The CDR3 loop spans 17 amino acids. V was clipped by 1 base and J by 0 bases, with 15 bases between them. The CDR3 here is CASSLGVNPMYQETQYF. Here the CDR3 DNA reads TGTGCCAGCAGCTTAGGAGTCAATCCGATGTACCAAGAGACCCAGTACTTC.

The DNA of the CDR3 is TGTGCCAGCAGCTTGACGGGAGGGCCGTATGAGCAGTTCTTC. Translated: CASSLTGGPYEQFF. V and J are TRBV5-4 and TRBJ2-1; the match to TRBD2 covers 8 bases. The V gene's germline CDR1 is SGHNT and CDR2 YYREEE (reference sequence). V lost 1 base to trimming and J lost 8 bases; unmatched junction nucleotides: 5. The CDR3 covers 14 residues.